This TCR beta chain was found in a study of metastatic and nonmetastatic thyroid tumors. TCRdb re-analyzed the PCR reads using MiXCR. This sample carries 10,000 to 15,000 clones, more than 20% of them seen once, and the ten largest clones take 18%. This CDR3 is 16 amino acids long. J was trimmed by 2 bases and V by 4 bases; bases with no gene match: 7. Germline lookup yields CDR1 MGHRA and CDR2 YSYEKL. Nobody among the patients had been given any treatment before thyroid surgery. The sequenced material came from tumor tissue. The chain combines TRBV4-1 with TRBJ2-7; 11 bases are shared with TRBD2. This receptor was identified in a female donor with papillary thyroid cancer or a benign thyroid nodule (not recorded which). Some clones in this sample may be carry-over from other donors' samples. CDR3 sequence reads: CASSPSELAGAYEQYF. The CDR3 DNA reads TGCGCCAGCAGCCCCTCAGAACTAGCGGGAGCCTACGAGCAGTACTTC.